The 28 T cell receptor beta chains reported below all come from one sample, sequenced in a study of T cell clonotyping in hematopoietic cell transplantation. This sample's time point: recipient sample about 28 days before transplant, after cytoreduction. Sequencing was performed with immunoSEQ multiplex PCR; in TCRdb, only in-frame clones are kept and a portion is missing. This table has about 27,000 clones, around 70% appearing once. The sequenced sample was peripheral blood mononuclear cells, obtained before stem cell transplant. These receptor sequences come from a man aged 45-65 years with myelodysplastic syndrome. Some clones in this sample may be carry-over from other donors' samples.

The chain carries TRBV30 and TRBJ2-7, with TRBD2 as a possible D gene (5 bases). This CDR3 is built from 13 residues. Trimming pared 3 bases from V and 5 bases from J, leaving 14 bases between. Per the germline V gene, CDR1 is GTSNPN and CDR2 is SVGIG (reference sequence). The CDR3 reads CAWSPRTGDEQYF. The CDR3 DNA reads as TGTGCCTGGAGCCCACGTACCGGGGACGAGCAGTACTTC.

The sample holds a few counts of this clone. The rearrangement links TRBV29-1 to TRBJ2-5, with D perhaps matching TRBD1 (6 bases). Trimming took 3 bases from V and 4 from J, leaving 12 bases between them. This CDR3 is built from 13 residues. Germline CDR1 reads SQVTM; CDR2 reads ANQGSEA. The CDR3 is CSVEVGGTETQYF. The CDR3 DNA sequence: TGCAGCGTTGAGGTAGGGGGAACAGAGACCCAGTACTTC.

This chain links TRBV29-1 with TRBJ2-3; no clear D gene. Deletions cut 3 bases from V and 6 bases from J, with 7 bases between. The V gene's germline CDR1 is SQVTM and CDR2 ANQGSEA. The CDR3 extends over 11 amino acids. The CDR3 region is CSVDASDTQYF. The CDR3 coding sequence is TGCAGCGTTGATGCATCGGATACGCAGTATTTT.

The chain joins TRBV5-1 to TRBJ2-2; D not certain. The CDR3 length is 15 residues. Germline V gene sequence: CDR1 SGHRS, CDR2 YFSETQ. Deletions cut 4 bases from V and 2 bases from J, with 12 bases between. In DNA form, the CDR3 reads TGCGCCAGCAGCGCGCAGAGCGCTAACACCGGGGAGCTGTTTTTT. This gives the protein CASSAQSANTGELFF.

The V gene is TRBV6-6, the J gene TRBJ1-2; a weak D match, TRBD1 (6 bases). The CDR3 runs to 11 residues. CDR1 and CDR2 (germline): MNHNY, SVGAGI (reference sequence). In DNA, the CDR3 is TGTGCGGGGGGGGCAGGCTATGGCTACACCTTC. It encodes CAGGAGYGYTF.

This sequence joins TRBV10-1 and TRBJ2-7; no clear D. This CDR3 is 13 amino acids long. V was pared by 2 bases and J by 0 bases, with 5 bases between. Germline CDR1 is WNHNN and CDR2 is SYGVQD (reference sequence). CDR3 in amino acids: CASSEDPSYEQYF. The CDR3 coding sequence is TGCGCCAGCAGTGAGGATCCCTCCTACGAGCAGTACTTC.

The CDR3 DNA follows: TGCGCCAGCAGCCAAGCCGGGACAGGGTTCGAGACCCAGTACTTC. Translation: CASSQAGTGFETQYF. This rearrangement joins TRBV4-1 to TRBJ2-5; 9 bases line up with TRBD1. The CDR3 extends over 15 amino acids. The ends lost 1 base at V and 5 bases at J; junction bases unmatched: 5. Germline V gene sequence: CDR1 MGHRA, CDR2 YSYEKL.

CDR3 DNA: TGCGCCAGCAGTGAGGGACAGGAAGGCGAGCAGTACTTC. Translating it yields CASSEGQEGEQYF. The chain combines TRBV10-1 with TRBJ2-7, with 7 bases lining up with TRBD1. The CDR3 loop spans 13 amino acids. Germline V gene data show CDR1 as WNHNN and CDR2 as SYGVQD (reference sequence). The junction had 4 bases not matched to a gene; V was cut back by 2 bases and J by 6 bases.

This chain connects TRBV6-1 to TRBJ1-5; D call uncertain. The CDR3 contains 16 residues. V dropped 4 bases and J dropped 0 bases, with 13 bases sitting between them. The germline V gene encodes CDR1 MNHNS and CDR2 SASEGT. CDR3 sequence (DNA): TGTGCCAGCAGTGTCGTCCATGGTGGTAGCAATCAGCCCCAGCATTTT. Its protein product is CASSVVHGGSNQPQHF.

The J gene is TRBJ1-2, the V gene TRBV6-5; 7 bases align to TRBD1. Per germline, CDR1 MNHEY and CDR2 SVGAGI. This CDR3 comprises 15 residues. V gave up 5 bases and J gave up 7 bases; unmatched junction bases: 13. CDR3 sequence: CASSPRTGDFSGYTF. The DNA for the CDR3 is TGTGCCAGCAGTCCCCGCACAGGGGACTTCTCTGGCTACACCTTC.

The chain joins TRBV6-5 to TRBJ1-6, with TRBD1 as a possible D gene (6 bases). This CDR3 spans 16 amino acids. The V gene's germline CDR1 is MNHEY and CDR2 SVGAGI. Trimming took 4 bases from V and 4 from J, leaving 14 bases between them. CDR3 region: CASSSAEGGYNSPLHF. The CDR3 region has the DNA TGTGCCAGCAGTTCGGCGGAGGGGGGATATAATTCACCCCTCCACTTT.

The CDR3 spells CASSRGAGDDTEAFF. CDR3 coding DNA: TGTGCCAGCAGTCGGGGGGCGGGGGACGACACTGAAGCTTTCTTT. The chain is built from TRBV4-2 and TRBJ1-1; D is possibly TRBD1 (6 bases). The CDR3 runs to 15 residues. Trimming left V 6 bases short and J 3 bases short, with 17 bases between. CDR1 is LGHNA and CDR2 is YNFKEQ in the germline V gene.

The chain uses TRBV29-1 and TRBJ1-2; D perhaps matches TRBD1 (5 bases). Trimming left V 4 bases short and J 8 bases short, with 23 bases between. CDR3 length equals 15 residues. Germline V gene data show CDR1 as SQVTM and CDR2 as ANQGSEA. CDR3 sequence: CSVVGADRRGRGYTF. Written as DNA, the CDR3 is TGCAGCGTTGTAGGGGCAGACCGAAGGGGAAGAGGCTACACCTTC.

This clone appeared a few times. V usage is TRBV28 and J usage is TRBJ1-1; 8 nucleotides align to TRBD1. The V and J ends lost 5 bases and 1 base, in that order; junction bases with no gene match: 3. Germline CDR1 reads MDHEN; CDR2 reads SYDVKM. The CDR3 totals 14 residues. The CDR3 sequence: CASSDRGQNTEAFF. The CDR3 nucleotides read TGTGCCAGCAGTGACAGGGGTCAGAACACTGAAGCTTTCTTT.

The rearrangement uses TRBV14 and TRBJ1-2; D call uncertain. The CDR3 consists of 13 residues. V lost 6 bases and J lost 6, with 14 bases in between. Germline V gene data show CDR1 as SGHDN and CDR2 as FVKESK. CDR3 bases: TGTGCCAGCAGACCCGAACCGACGGATGGCTACACCTTC. Protein: CASRPEPTDGYTF.

Relative to its sample, this clone is medium-sized. The chain combines TRBV4-1 with TRBJ1-6, with D unclear. CDR1 and CDR2 (germline): MGHRA, YSYEKL. The CDR3 has 15 amino acids. Trimming shortened V by 4 bases and J by 7 bases, and 14 bases separated the two germline ends. CDR3 sequence: CASSPQEARNSPLHF. The CDR3 DNA reads TGCGCCAGCAGCCCCCAGGAGGCCAGGAATTCACCCCTCCACTTT.

The rearrangement links TRBV19 to TRBJ2-5, with D perhaps TRBD1 or TRBD2 (5 bases each). Germline V gene lookup returns CDR1 LNHDA and CDR2 SQIVND (reference sequence). With 10 bases removed from V and 5 bases from J, the gap between germline ends came to 17 bases. The CDR3 contains 13 residues. This chain's CDR3 is CAIATGARETQYF. CDR3 bases: TGTGCCATCGCGACCGGGGCTCGGGAGACCCAGTACTTC.

In DNA, the CDR3 is TGTGCCAGCAGCTACATTACTGGGGGCGCCTCCTACGAGCAGTACTTC. It is translated as CASSYITGGASYEQYF. The chain couples TRBV5-6 to TRBJ2-7, with D possibly being TRBD1 (6 bases). This CDR3 has 16 amino acids. CDR1 and CDR2 from the germline V gene are SGHDT and YYEEEE. The germline V and J ends were trimmed by 3 bases and 0 bases, with 16 bases remaining between them.

The chain uses TRBV6-1 and TRBJ1-1, with a possible D match to TRBD1 (5 bases). The germline gives CDR1 MNHNS, CDR2 SASEGT. V was pared by 11 bases and J by 0 bases, with 16 bases between. CDR3 length: 14 residues. The CDR3 region has the DNA TGTGCCGGACGCCCGGGACCCCTGAACACTGAAGCTTTCTTT. It translates to CAGRPGPLNTEAFF.

The V call is TRBV29-1, the J call TRBJ2-1; tentatively, D is TRBD1 or TRBD2 (5 bases each). The CDR3 contains 11 residues. Germline values: CDR1 SQVTM, CDR2 ANQGSEA. V lost 6 bases to trimming and J lost 6 bases, with 9 bases between them. CDR3 region: CSVGPINEQFF. The CDR3 nucleotides read TGCAGCGTGGGACCGATCAATGAGCAGTTCTTC.

There are a few counts of this clone. This chain connects TRBV28 to TRBJ2-1, with a weak D call TRBD1 (5 bases). The length of the CDR3 is 13 residues. The germline V gene encodes CDR1 MDHEN and CDR2 SYDVKM. The V and J ends lost 6 bases and 4 bases respectively, with 10 bases between them. The CDR3 here is CASRTDRYNEQFF. As DNA, the CDR3 is TGTGCCAGCAGAACCGACAGATACAATGAGCAGTTCTTC.

A few counts support this clone. CDR3 in amino acids: CAWSVGSEQYF. CDR3 bases: TGTGCCTGGAGTGTAGGAAGCGAGCAGTACTTC. The rearrangement links TRBV30 to TRBJ2-7; D not resolved. V lost 0 bases and J 6 bases, leaving 6 bases between the germline ends. The CDR3 is made up of 11 amino acids. Germline V gives CDR1 GTSNPN, CDR2 SVGIG (reference sequence).

V usage is TRBV7-3 and J usage is TRBJ1-1; D is undetermined. Trimming shortened V by 2 bases and J by 4 bases, and 11 bases separated the two germline ends. Germline V gene lookup returns CDR1 SGHTA and CDR2 FQGTGA. This CDR3 region has 14 residues. The CDR3 is CASSLFGRATEAFF. As DNA, the CDR3 is TGTGCCAGCAGCTTATTCGGGAGAGCCACTGAAGCTTTCTTT. Using reference TRBV7-3 and TRBJ1-1 for the parts outside the CDR3, the full variable domain is GAGVSQTPSNKVTEKGKYVELRCDPISGHTALYWYRQSLGQGPEFLIYFQGTGAADDSGLPNDRFFAVRPEGSVSTLKIQRTERGDSAVYLCASSLFGRATEAFFGQGTRLTVV.

This chain joins TRBV29-1 and TRBJ1-1, with 9 bases lining up with TRBD1. The trim removed 7 bases at V and 4 bases at J, leaving 10 bases unmatched. CDR1 and CDR2 (germline): SQVTM, ANQGSEA. The CDR3 is made up of 14 amino acids. The CDR3 reads CSARGGQGSTEAFF. The CDR3 DNA is TGCAGCGCCCGAGGGGGACAGGGAAGCACTGAAGCTTTCTTT.

The chain uses TRBV25-1 and TRBJ2-2; possibly TRBD1 or TRBD2 for D (5 bases each). There are 14 residues in the CDR3. Trimming took off 4 bases at V and 12 bases at J, with 18 bases between the two ends. The germline CDR1 and CDR2 sequences are MGHDK and SYGVNS. The CDR3 protein is CASSGDFERGKLFF. CDR3 in DNA: TGTGCCAGCAGTGGAGACTTCGAGAGGGGAAAGCTGTTTTTT.

The V call is TRBV30, the J call TRBJ1-1, with no clear D. Germline CDR1 and CDR2: GTSNPN and SVGIG (reference sequence). This CDR3 is 17 amino acids long. V gave up 0 bases and J gave up 0 bases, with 17 bases separating them. The CDR3 region is CAWSVKVMALLNTEAFF. DNA of the CDR3: TGTGCCTGGAGTGTAAAGGTCATGGCACTCCTGAACACTGAAGCTTTCTTT.

As regards this clone: One end of the junction does not line up with germline, which may come from a read error. The chain has TRBV11-2 and TRBJ2-4; the D call may be TRBD1 or TRBD2 (5 bases each). The germline gives CDR1 SGHAT, CDR2 FQNNGV. CDR3 length equals 16 residues. For the CDR3, the DNA is TGTGCCAGCAGCCCGCGCAGGGACCTAGCCAAAAACACTCAGTACTTC. Translating gives CASSPRRDLAKNTQYF.

This clone was seen only a few times. An end of the junction does not agree with germline; a read error may underlie this. The rearrangement joins TRBV7-7 to TRBJ1-5; the D gene is possibly TRBD1 (6 bases). CDR1 SSHAT and CDR2 FNYEAQ come from the germline V gene (reference sequence). This CDR3 is 13 amino acids long. The CDR3 here is CASNRQAHQPQHF. DNA of the CDR3: TGTGCTAGCAACCGACAGGCTCATCAGCCCCAGCATTTT.